This TCR beta chain was documented in a study of early stage breast cancer tumors. Study at large: Invasive lobular carcinomas made up about 30% of the 12 ER+/PR+/HER2- tumors.

Whole-study results and caveats: Commonly generated sequences made up most enriched TCRB sequences shared between patients. Compared with adjacent normal breast, tumors showed 2 to 2.5-fold denser, more clonal T cells. Unsorted bulk genomic DNA sequencing lacked pairing and functional marker data.

On this clone itself: Its cognate antigen is unknown.

Germline CDR1 is SGHRS and CDR2 is YFSETQ. The CDR3 has 15 residues. The V end was cut by 3 bases, the J end by 3 bases, with 13 bases between. The data were produced by immunoSEQ multiplex PCR, yet TCRdb's version contains in-frame clones alone and is incomplete. Counted here are some 35,000 clones, 70% to 80% occurring once; the ten biggest clones make up 6.5% to 8%. The sample taken for sequencing was blood. The chain uses TRBV5-1 and TRBJ2-1; tentatively, D is TRBD1 (6 bases). The origin of this receptor is a person aged 55 to 70 with breast cancer. CDR3 residues: CASSSGPGVYNEQFF. The CDR3 DNA reads as TGCGCCAGCAGCTCGGGACCAGGGGTCTACAATGAGCAGTTCTTC.